This TCR beta chain was obtained from a study of shared clonotypes between healthy human individuals. Trimming at V came to 6 bases and at J to 6 bases, leaving 11 bases not matched to a gene. Looked up from germline, CDR1 is LNHDA and CDR2 is SQIVND (reference sequence). CDR3 length: 16 residues. The table came from immunoSEQ multiplex PCR; TCRdb's copy has only in-frame clones and leaves some out. This sample has about 530,000 clones, with 75% to 80% found just once. Source material: PBMCs. The TCR originated in a woman between 40 and 55 years old in good health. Some clones in this sample may be carry-over from other donors' samples. The chain has TRBV19 and TRBJ2-7; TRBD2 matches at 13 bases. In nucleotides, the CDR3 is TGTGCCAGTAGGCCAGCCGCACTAGCGGGAGGGCCCGAGCAGTACTTC. It specifies CASRPAALAGGPEQYF.